This TCR beta chain comes out of a study of memory CD4+ T cells and cytomegalovirus serostatus. Germline CDR1 is SGHTS and CDR2 is YDEGEE. The CDR3 spans 15 residues. V shed 2 bases and J shed 3 bases, with 12 bases lying between them. Single viable CD3+CD4+CD8-CD45RO+ cells were sorted as the memory CD4+ T cells. Some clones are missing from TCRdb's copy, which holds only in-frame ones; the method was immunoSEQ multiplex PCR. The repertoire holds fewer than 90,000 clones, with about 73% as singletons. The receptor was isolated from an adult in good health and CMV-seropositive. This sequence joins TRBV5-8 and TRBJ1-5; tentative D call: TRBD1 (6 bases). Material for sequencing was memory CD4+ T cells from blood. CDR3 nucleotides: TGTGCCAGCAGCTTAGGATCAGGGGCCAATCAGCCCCAGCATTTT. This encodes CASSLGSGANQPQHF.